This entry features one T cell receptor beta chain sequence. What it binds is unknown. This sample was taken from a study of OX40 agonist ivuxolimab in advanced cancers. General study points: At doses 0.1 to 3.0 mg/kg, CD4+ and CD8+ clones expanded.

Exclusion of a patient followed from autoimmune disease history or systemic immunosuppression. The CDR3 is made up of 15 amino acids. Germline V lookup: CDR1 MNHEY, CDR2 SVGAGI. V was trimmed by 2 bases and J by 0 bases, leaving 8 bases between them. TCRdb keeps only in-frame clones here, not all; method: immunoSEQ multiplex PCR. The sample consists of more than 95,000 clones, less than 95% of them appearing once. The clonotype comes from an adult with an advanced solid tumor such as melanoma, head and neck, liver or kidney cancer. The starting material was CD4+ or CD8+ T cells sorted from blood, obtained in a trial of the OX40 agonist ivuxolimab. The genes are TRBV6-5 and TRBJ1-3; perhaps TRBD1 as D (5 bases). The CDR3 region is CASSYGGDSGNTIYF. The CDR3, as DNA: TGTGCCAGCAGTTACGGGGGGGACTCTGGAAACACCATATATTTT.